This TCR beta chain stems from a study of shared clonotypes between healthy human individuals. Study as a whole: The plates for each donor numbered three CD4 naive, three CD4 memory, two CD8 naive and one CD8 memory.

This table comes from immunoSEQ multiplex PCR, and its TCRdb copy is limited to in-frame clones, with some not included. The sample contains about 1.1 million clones, 70% to 85% of which appear only once. General study findings and limits: In contrast to clonotypes shared by all four donors, non-shared clonotypes had lower generation probabilities. Naive subsets generally exceeded memory subsets in estimated richness.

Partitioning of CD4+ cells yielded a CD45RA+ naive subset and a CD45RA-negative memory subset. This CDR3 is built from 14 residues. CDR1 MNHEY and CDR2 SVGAGI come from the germline V gene. Trimming cost V 9 bases and J 0 bases, with 11 bases left between them. Regarding this clone: Its antigen is unknown.

This rearrangement joins TRBV6-5 to TRBJ2-2, with D possibly matching TRBD1 (6 bases). Sequenced: memory CD4+ T cells from PBMCs. Subset of the sample: CD45RA-negative fraction. This TCR came from a man between 18 and 29 years old in good health. Some clones in this sample may be carry-over from other donors' samples. For the CDR3, the DNA is TGTGCCAGATCGGACAGTTCGAACACCGGGGAGCTGTTTTTT. It translates to CARSDSSNTGELFF.